This T cell receptor beta chain derives from a study of early T cells in non-severe SARS-CoV-2 infection. Whole-study findings and limits: Matches to VDJdb favored anti-spike CD8 responses and missed private and CD4 specificities.

One entry per CDR3 protein, called by TCRdb with MiXCR from the 5' RACE reads. The sample lists about 50,000 distinct CDR3 sequences; 5.4% were seen once. This clonotype has ten or more counts. The antigen remains undetermined. V lost 3 bases and J 4 bases, leaving 7 bases between the germline ends. The CDR3 covers 13 residues. The chain uses TRBV12-3 or TRBV12-4 and TRBJ1-3, with a possible D match to TRBD1 (5 bases). The sequencing used whole blood, collected at baseline. This TCR was recovered from an adult who was a healthcare worker with PCR-confirmed SARS-CoV-2 infection or an uninfected control (not recorded which). DNA of the CDR3: TGTGCCAGCAGTTTGGGGGAAGGAAACACCATATATTTT. Its protein product is CASSLGEGNTIYF.